Listed here is a single T cell receptor beta chain. Its antigen is still unknown. This may be a read error: a much more frequent sequence differs by one nucleotide. The data originate from a study of read filtering for tumor transcriptome and immune sequencing. Study as a whole: R-ISS stage counts were 8 for I, 15 to 20 for II, about seven for III. DNase treatment preceded whole-transcriptome library preparation. Regarding the study as a whole: The CD138-negative fraction was mixed bone marrow immune cells, not pure T cells.

The length of the CDR3 is 16 residues. Germline CDR1 WNHNN, CDR2 SYGVQD (reference sequence). The library was built from roughly 400 ng RNA with molecular barcoded adaptors for alpha/delta and beta/gamma chains. TCRdb called the reads again in MiXCR, with one record for every CDR3 protein. The table lists fewer than 25,000 distinct CDR3 sequences, approximately 22% of them singletons. This clonotype originated in a donor over 35 with multiple myeloma. The chain uses TRBV10-1 and TRBJ2-1; 9 bases are shared with TRBD2. Sequenced input: a population of CD138-negative cells sorted from bone marrow. CDR3 sequence reads: CTSSEGAGGRYNEQFF. CDR3 bases: TGCACCAGCAGTGAAGGCGCGGGGGGGCGCTACAATGAGCAGTTCTTC.